This T cell receptor beta chain appears in the sequencing data of a study of T cell responses to AZD1222 COVID-19 vaccine. Study conclusions and caveats: Repertoire sampling was restricted to post-peak T cell response timepoints. Unmutated regions of variants are reportedly targeted by nearly half of spike-specific TCRs.

For this clone: The antigen is not known.

The CDR3 consists of 13 residues. Unmatched junction bases numbered 2, after V lost 6 bases and J lost 1 base. Germline V gene sequence: CDR1 LNHDA, CDR2 SQIVND (reference sequence). The data were produced by immunoSEQ multiplex PCR, yet TCRdb's version contains in-frame clones alone and is incomplete. The sample has some 200,000 clones, about 89% seen once. Here the sequenced sample was peripheral blood, taken 28 days after the second AZD1222 dose. The receptor was derived from an adult who received the AZD1222 COVID-19 vaccine. The chain recombines TRBV19 with TRBJ1-1; 7 bases line up with TRBD1. This CDR3 reads CASSGQANTEAFF. In DNA, the CDR3 is TGTGCCAGTAGCGGACAGGCGAACACTGAAGCTTTCTTT.